This entry lists 16 T cell receptor beta chains sequenced from one sample in a study of T cells in localized non-small cell lung cancer. Here immunoSEQ multiplex PCR was the method, and the copy in TCRdb shows in-frame clones only, minus some. The data show 52,000 or so clones, over 80% seen once. The sequences come from peripheral blood mononuclear cells, collected before any cancer treatment. These receptors originate from a man aged 40-75 years with stage III lung adenocarcinoma.

V is TRBV7-2 and J is TRBJ2-5, with a weak D call TRBD2 (6 bases). Looked up from germline, CDR1 is SGHTA and CDR2 is FQGNSA. Trimming cost V 0 bases and J 5 bases, with 10 bases left between them. The CDR3 spans 14 residues. The CDR3 region has the DNA TGTGCCAGCAGCTTAGCGCTAGCGAAGGAGACCCAGTACTTC. This codes for CASSLALAKETQYF.

The CDR3 sequence: CASSKDREQPQHF. The CDR3, as DNA: TGTGCCAGCAGCAAGGACAGGGAGCAGCCCCAGCATTTT. This chain connects TRBV7-9 to TRBJ1-5, with 8 bases matching TRBD1. Germline CDR1 and CDR2: SEHNR and FQNEAQ (reference sequence). There are 13 residues in the CDR3. Unmatched junction bases numbered 4, after V lost 5 bases and J lost 7 bases.

The chain employs TRBV4-2 and TRBJ1-2; TRBD1 agrees at 9 bases. V lost 5 bases to trimming and J lost 2 bases; unmatched junction nucleotides: 6. The CDR3 runs to 15 residues. Germline CDR1 and CDR2: LGHNA and YNFKEQ. Written as DNA, the CDR3 is TGTGCCAGCAGCTTTCCCGGGACAGGGAACTATGGCTACACCTTC. Its protein product is CASSFPGTGNYGYTF.

This clone is a singleton in its sample. This chain uses TRBV7-6 with TRBJ1-4; possible D gene TRBD1, 5 bases. Between the trimmed V and J ends, which lost 5 bases and 4 bases, there was a span of 8 bases. Per the germline V gene, CDR1 is SGHVS and CDR2 is FNYEAQ. The CDR3 has 13 residues. CDR3 DNA: TGTGCCAGCAGCCTGACAGTTAATGAAAAACTGTTTTTT. Amino acid sequence: CASSLTVNEKLFF.

The J gene is TRBJ2-7, the V gene TRBV11-3; D might be TRBD1 (6 bases). This CDR3 contains 15 residues. The germline gives CDR1 SGHNT, CDR2 YENEEA. Trimming took 1 base from V and 5 from J, leaving 15 bases between them. The CDR3 nucleotides are TGTGCCAGCAGCTTAGGAACAGGGAACAATAACGAGCAGTACTTC. As protein: CASSLGTGNNNEQYF. The variable domain in full, with the rest retrieved from reference TRBV11-3 and TRBJ2-7, is EAGVVQSPRYKIIEKKQPVAFWCNPISGHNTLYWYLQNLGQGPELLIRYENEEAVDDSQLPKDRFSAERLKGVDSTLKIQPAELGDSAVYLCASSLGTGNNNEQYFGPGTRLTVT.

This clone appeared once. This rearrangement joins TRBV5-5 to TRBJ1-1; the D is unclear. The V gene lost 0 bases and the J gene lost 0 bases, with 12 bases spanning the gap. The CDR3 has 16 residues. Germline values: CDR1 SGHKS, CDR2 YYEKEE (reference sequence). The CDR3 DNA sequence: TGTGCCAGCAGCTTGGCACGGACGGATTTGAACACTGAAGCTTTCTTT. Its protein product is CASSLARTDLNTEAFF.

V gene TRBV11-1 combines with J gene TRBJ2-7, with TRBD2 matching 9 bases. The ends lost 1 base at V and 3 bases at J; junction bases unmatched: 4. This CDR3 comprises 15 residues. Germline values: CDR1 SGHAT, CDR2 FQDESV (reference sequence). The CDR3 nucleotides read TGTGCCAGCAGCTTAGGGCGGGAGGGCCGCTACGAGCAGTACTTC. Protein product: CASSLGREGRYEQYF.

This clone turned up a few times. The chain has TRBV7-6 and TRBJ2-7, with D perhaps TRBD1 or TRBD2 (5 bases each). Germline V CDR1 and CDR2: SGHVS, FNYEAQ. Trimming stripped 3 bases from V and 5 bases from J, with 11 bases between. This CDR3 has 13 amino acids. The CDR3 spells CASSLGPEDEQYF. The CDR3 DNA reads as TGTGCCAGCAGCTTGGGGCCGGAGGACGAGCAGTACTTC. The full variable domain, in which reference TRBV7-6 and TRBJ2-7 provide the parts outside the CDR3, is GAGVSQSPRYKVTKRGQDVALRCDPISGHVSLYWYRQALGQGPEFLTYFNYEAQQDKSGLPNDRFSAERPEGSISTLTIQRTEQRDSAMYRCASSLGPEDEQYFGPGTRLTVT.

The chain links TRBV19 to TRBJ2-7; TRBD1 might be the D (6 bases). Germline-derived CDR1 and CDR2 are LNHDA and SQIVND (reference sequence). Trimming stripped 3 bases from V and 0 bases from J, with 12 bases between. The CDR3 runs 15 residues. CDR3 loop: CASSIIGGNSYEQYF. In nucleotides, the CDR3 is TGTGCCAGTAGTATCATAGGGGGAAACTCCTACGAGCAGTACTTC.

This clone was counted between two and nine times. The chain couples TRBV5-5 to TRBJ2-7; D is uncertain. Germline-derived CDR1 and CDR2 are SGHKS and YYEKEE (reference sequence). V lost 5 bases and J lost 1, with 10 bases in between. The CDR3 has 13 amino acids. In DNA, the CDR3 is TGTGCCAGCAGGCCCGGACGGTCCTACGAGCAGTACTTC. As protein: CASRPGRSYEQYF.

The chain employs TRBV5-5 and TRBJ1-1; TRBD1 agrees at 11 bases. The V and J ends lost 4 bases and 10 bases, in that order; junction bases with no gene match: 6. Looked up from germline, CDR1 is SGHKS and CDR2 is YYEKEE (reference sequence). The CDR3 consists of 13 residues. The CDR3 DNA follows: TGTGCCAGCAGCACGGGACAGGGGGTTGGAGCTTTCTTT. As protein: CASSTGQGVGAFF.

The chain employs TRBV27 and TRBJ2-4; no clear D. The ends were cut back, 5 bases at V and 0 bases at J, with 8 bases in the middle. Germline CDR1 reads MNHEY; CDR2 reads SMNVEV (reference sequence). CDR3 length: 14 residues. The CDR3 region has the DNA TGTGCCAGCAGTCCCGTTTTAGCCAAAAACATTCAGTACTTC. It yields the protein CASSPVLAKNIQYF.

This chain uses TRBV7-6 with TRBJ2-2; D unresolved. The V gene's germline CDR1 is SGHVS and CDR2 FNYEAQ. The CDR3 runs to 12 residues. The V end was cut by 3 bases, the J end by 1 base, with 0 bases between. The CDR3 loop reads CASSLNTGELFF. DNA for the CDR3: TGTGCCAGCAGCTTGAACACCGGGGAGCTGTTTTTT.

The gene calls are TRBV9 and TRBJ2-1, with D unresolved. Germline V gene data show CDR1 as SGDLS and CDR2 as YYNGEE. Trimming cost V 0 bases and J 7 bases, with 5 bases left between them. The CDR3 runs 12 residues. The CDR3 bases are TGTGCCAGCAGCGTAGTTGCGAATGAGCAGTTCTTC. Encoded protein: CASSVVANEQFF.

V and J are TRBV5-4 and TRBJ2-3; D possibly corresponds to TRBD2 (6 bases). Deletions cut 7 bases from V and 3 bases from J, with 6 bases between. The CDR3 covers 11 residues. CDR1 and CDR2 (germline): SGHNT, YYREEE (reference sequence). CDR3 DNA sequence: TGTGCCAGCGGGGGGACAGATACGCAGTATTTT. This encodes CASGGTDTQYF.

This clone was seen once. The chain links TRBV5-6 to TRBJ1-1, with unresolved D. This CDR3 is 14 amino acids long. Germline V gives CDR1 SGHDT, CDR2 YYEEEE. Trimming stripped 1 base from V and 3 bases from J, with 10 bases between. The CDR3 DNA reads TGTGCCAGCAGCTTGAGAGGTCAGCACACTGAAGCTTTCTTT. It specifies CASSLRGQHTEAFF.